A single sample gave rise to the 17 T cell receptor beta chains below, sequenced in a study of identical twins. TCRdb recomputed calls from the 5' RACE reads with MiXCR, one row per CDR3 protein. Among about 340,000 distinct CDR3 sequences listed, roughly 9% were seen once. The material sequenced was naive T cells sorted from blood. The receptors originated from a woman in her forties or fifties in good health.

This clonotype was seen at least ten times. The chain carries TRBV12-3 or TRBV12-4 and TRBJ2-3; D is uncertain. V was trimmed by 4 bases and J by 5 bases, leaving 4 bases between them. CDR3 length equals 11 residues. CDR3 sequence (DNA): TGTGCCAGCAGTTATGGAGATACGCAGTATTTT. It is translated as CASSYGDTQYF.

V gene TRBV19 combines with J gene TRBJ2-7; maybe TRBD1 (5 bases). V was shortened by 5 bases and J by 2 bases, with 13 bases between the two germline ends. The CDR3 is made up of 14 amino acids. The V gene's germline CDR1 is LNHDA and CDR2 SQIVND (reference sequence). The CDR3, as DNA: TGTGCCAGTAGTCCTCAACAGGTTACCTACGAGCAGTACTTC. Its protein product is CASSPQQVTYEQYF.

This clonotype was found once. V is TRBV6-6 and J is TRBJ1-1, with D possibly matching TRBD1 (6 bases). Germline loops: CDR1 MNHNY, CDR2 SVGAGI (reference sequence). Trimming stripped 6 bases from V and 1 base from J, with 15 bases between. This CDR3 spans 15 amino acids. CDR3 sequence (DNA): TGTGCCAGCAGACCGCCGGCAGGGGAGAACACTGAAGCTTTCTTT. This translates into CASRPPAGENTEAFF.

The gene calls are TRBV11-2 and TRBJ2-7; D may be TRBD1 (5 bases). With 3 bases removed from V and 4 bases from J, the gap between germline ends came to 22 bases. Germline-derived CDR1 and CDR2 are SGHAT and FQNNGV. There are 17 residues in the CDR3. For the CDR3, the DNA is TGTGCCAGCAGCTTTACCCCCGCGGCAGGGCAAAGTTACGAGCAGTACTTC. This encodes CASSFTPAAGQSYEQYF.

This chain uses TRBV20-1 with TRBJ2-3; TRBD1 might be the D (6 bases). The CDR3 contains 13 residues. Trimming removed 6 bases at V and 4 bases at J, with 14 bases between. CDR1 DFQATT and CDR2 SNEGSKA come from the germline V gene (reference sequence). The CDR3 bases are TGCAGTGCACCTGACAGGCGGCCAGATACGCAGTATTTT. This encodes CSAPDRRPDTQYF.

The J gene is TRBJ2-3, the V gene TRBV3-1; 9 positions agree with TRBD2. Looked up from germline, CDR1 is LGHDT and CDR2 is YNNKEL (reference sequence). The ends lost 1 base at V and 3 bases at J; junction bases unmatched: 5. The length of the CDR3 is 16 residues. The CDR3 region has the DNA TGTGCCAGCAGCCAAGGTTTTGCGGGAGGGACAGATACGCAGTATTTT. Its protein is CASSQGFAGGTDTQYF.

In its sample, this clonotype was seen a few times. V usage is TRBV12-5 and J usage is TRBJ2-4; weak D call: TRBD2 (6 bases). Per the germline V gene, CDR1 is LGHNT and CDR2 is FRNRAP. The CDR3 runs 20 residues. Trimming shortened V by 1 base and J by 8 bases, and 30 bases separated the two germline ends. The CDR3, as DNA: TGTGCTAGTGGTTTGGCTTCCCTCCCCCCTAGTAGCGGAAGGGGAGACATTCAGTACTTC. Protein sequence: CASGLASLPPSSGRGDIQYF.

The CDR3 sequence: CASSLTTLSGLGNEQFF. The CDR3 DNA reads as TGTGCCAGCAGTTTAACCACACTTAGCGGGTTAGGTAATGAGCAGTTCTTC. The chain is built from TRBV12-3 or TRBV12-4 and TRBJ2-1; TRBD2 matches at 7 bases. J lost 7 bases, V lost 2 bases, and 14 bases had no gene match. The CDR3 loop spans 17 amino acids.

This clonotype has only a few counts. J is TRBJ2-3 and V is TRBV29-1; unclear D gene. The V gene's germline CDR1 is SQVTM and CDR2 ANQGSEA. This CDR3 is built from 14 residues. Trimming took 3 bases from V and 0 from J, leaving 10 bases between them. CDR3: CSVEGRESTDTQYF. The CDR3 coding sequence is TGCAGCGTTGAGGGTCGCGAGAGCACAGATACGCAGTATTTT.

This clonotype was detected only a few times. The CDR3 region has the DNA TGTGCCAGTAGTAAGGGAGGGCAGGGAACCGAGCAGTACTTC. It yields the protein CASSKGGQGTEQYF. V gene TRBV19 combines with J gene TRBJ2-7, with 7 bases aligning to TRBD2. The J segment lost 6 bases and the V segment lost 4 bases, leaving 9 bases of the junction unmatched. CDR3 length: 14 residues. The germline V gene has CDR1 LNHDA and CDR2 SQIVND (reference sequence).

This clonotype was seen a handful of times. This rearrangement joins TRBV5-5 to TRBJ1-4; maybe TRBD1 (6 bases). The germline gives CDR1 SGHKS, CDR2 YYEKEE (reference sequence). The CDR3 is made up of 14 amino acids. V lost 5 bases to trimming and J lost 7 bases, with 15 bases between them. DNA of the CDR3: TGTGCCAGCAGTGAACAGGGCGGTGCTGAAAAACTGTTTTTT. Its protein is CASSEQGGAEKLFF. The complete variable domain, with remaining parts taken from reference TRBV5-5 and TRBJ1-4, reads DAGVTQSPTHLIKTRGQQVTLRCSPISGHKSVSWYQQVLGQGPQFIFQYYEKEERGRGNFPDRFSARQFPNYSSELNVNALLLGDSALYLCASSEQGGAEKLFFGSGTQLSVL.

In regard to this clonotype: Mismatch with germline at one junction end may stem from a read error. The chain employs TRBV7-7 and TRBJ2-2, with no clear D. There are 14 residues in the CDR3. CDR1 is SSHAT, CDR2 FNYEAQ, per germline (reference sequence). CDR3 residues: CASSPRLGAGELFF. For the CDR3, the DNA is TGTGCTAGCAGCCCACGACTTGGAGCCGGGGAGCTGTTTTTT.

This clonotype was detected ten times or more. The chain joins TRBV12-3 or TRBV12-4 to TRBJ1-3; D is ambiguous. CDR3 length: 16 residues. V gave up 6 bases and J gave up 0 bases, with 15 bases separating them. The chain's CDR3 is CASSSPTRSSGNTIYF. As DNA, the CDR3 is TGTGCCAGCAGCTCCCCGACACGGAGCTCTGGAAACACCATATATTTT.

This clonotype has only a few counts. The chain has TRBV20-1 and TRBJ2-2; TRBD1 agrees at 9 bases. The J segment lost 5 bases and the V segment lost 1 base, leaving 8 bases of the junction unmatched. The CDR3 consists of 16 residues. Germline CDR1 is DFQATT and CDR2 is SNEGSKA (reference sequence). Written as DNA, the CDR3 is TGCAGTGCTAGAGGCGGTGGGACAGGGAGGACCGGGGAGCTGTTTTTT. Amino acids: CSARGGGTGRTGELFF.

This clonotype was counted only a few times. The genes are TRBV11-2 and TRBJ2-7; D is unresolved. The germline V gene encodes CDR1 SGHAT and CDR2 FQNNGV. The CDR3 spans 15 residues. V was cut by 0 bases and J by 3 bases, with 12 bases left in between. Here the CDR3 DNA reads TGTGCCAGCAGCTTAGATCAGCTTGGGGTCTACGAGCAGTACTTC. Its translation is CASSLDQLGVYEQYF.

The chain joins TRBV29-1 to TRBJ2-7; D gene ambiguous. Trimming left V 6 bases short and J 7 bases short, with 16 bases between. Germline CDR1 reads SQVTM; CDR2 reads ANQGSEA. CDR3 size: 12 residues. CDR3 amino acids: CSVGTFEGEQYF. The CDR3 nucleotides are TGCAGCGTCGGAACTTTTGAAGGGGAGCAGTACTTC.

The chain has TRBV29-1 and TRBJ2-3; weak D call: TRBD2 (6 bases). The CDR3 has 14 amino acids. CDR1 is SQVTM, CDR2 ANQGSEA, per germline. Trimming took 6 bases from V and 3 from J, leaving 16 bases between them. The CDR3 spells CSVRWGGSTDTQYF. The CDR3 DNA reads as TGCAGCGTACGGTGGGGAGGTTCTACAGATACGCAGTATTTT.